The 8 T cell receptor beta chains presented below share a single source sample, sequenced in a study of cytomegalovirus exposure and HLA in healthy donors. Clones were sequenced by immunoSEQ multiplex PCR, and TCRdb holds only the in-frame ones, with some missing. The sample lists about 130,000 clones; around nine tenths were seen once. The sample comprised PBMCs. These receptors all stem from a man in his thirties or forties in good health and CMV-seronegative.

The chain combines TRBV4-1 with TRBJ2-3; TRBD2 is a possible D gene (5 bases). The CDR3 is 17 amino acids. Trimming pared 4 bases from V and 2 bases from J, leaving 19 bases between. Germline lookup yields CDR1 MGHRA and CDR2 YSYEKL. The CDR3 nucleotides read TGCGCCAGCAGCCCTTACCGGGGTAGCGCGGACACAGATACGCAGTATTTT. It codes for CASSPYRGSADTDTQYF.

This chain connects TRBV21-1 to TRBJ2-7; the DNA was not used to check the table's D call, TRBD2. TRBV21-1 is designated a pseudogene. The CDR3 runs 15 residues. The CDR3 DNA reads TGTGCCAGCAGCGTGCGGGACTACCGCTCCTACGAGCAGTACTTC. Its protein product is CASSVRDYRSYEQYF.

This sequence joins TRBV5-1 and TRBJ2-1; D is unresolved. CDR1 is SGHRS and CDR2 is YFSETQ in the germline V gene. The CDR3 runs 11 residues. Between the trimmed V and J ends, which lost 1 base and 8 bases, there was a span of 4 bases. CDR3 loop: CASSLRDEQFF. DNA for the CDR3: TGCGCCAGCAGCTTGCGGGATGAGCAGTTCTTC.

The chain recombines TRBV11-2 with TRBJ1-1; possible D gene TRBD1, 6 bases. V dropped 3 bases and J dropped 4 bases, with 12 bases sitting between them. The length of the CDR3 is 14 residues. Per germline, CDR1 SGHAT and CDR2 FQNNGV. In DNA, the CDR3 is TGTGCCAGCAGCTTGAACAGGGTCGGCACTGAAGCTTTCTTT. It translates to CASSLNRVGTEAFF.

This chain links TRBV5-1 with TRBJ1-1; TRBD1 aligns across 9 bases. Germline values: CDR1 SGHRS, CDR2 YFSETQ. CDR3 length: 16 residues. Trimming cost V 5 bases and J 2 bases; bases outside gene matches: 10. CDR3 nucleotides: TGCGCCAGCAGACGGCGCCCGACAGGGGGTAACACTGAAGCTTTCTTT. Its protein is CASRRRPTGGNTEAFF.

This clone was seen a few times. The CDR3 region has the DNA TGTGCCAGCAGCCTCCAGGGGGCGAATCAGCCCCAGCATTTT. Translated: CASSLQGANQPQHF. The J gene is TRBJ1-5, the V gene TRBV7-2; 8 positions agree with TRBD1. This CDR3 has 14 amino acids. The V gene's germline CDR1 is SGHTA and CDR2 FQGNSA. V trimming: 5 bases; J trimming: 4 bases; junction bases outside the gene matches: 4.

The chain combines TRBV2 with TRBJ2-1, with TRBD2 matching 7 bases. The CDR3 is 14 residues long. CDR1 and CDR2 from the germline V gene are SNHLY and FYNNEI. J gave up 7 bases and V 7 bases, and 10 bases lay outside the gene matches. The DNA of the CDR3 is TGTGCCAGCAATGGCGGGAGAGTCAGGAATGAGCAGTTCTTC. Encoded protein: CASNGGRVRNEQFF.

The rearrangement links TRBV15 to TRBJ1-6; perhaps TRBD1 as D (6 bases). The V gene's germline CDR1 is LNHNV and CDR2 YYDKDF (reference sequence). The CDR3 covers 16 residues. V dropped 3 bases and J dropped 6 bases, with 15 bases sitting between them. The CDR3 bases are TGTGCCACCAGCAGTCAACCCACAGGGTTTAATTCACCCCTCCACTTT. This gives the protein CATSSQPTGFNSPLHF.